Listed here are 11 T cell receptor beta chains from one sample, sequenced in a study of shared clonotypes between healthy human individuals. TCRdb keeps only in-frame clones here, not all; method: immunoSEQ multiplex PCR. The sample contains approximately 740,000 clones, around 72% of which appear only once. The sample comprised memory CD4+ T cells sorted from blood. Subset defined: CD45RA-negative fraction. These receptor sequences come from a woman aged 25 to 39 in good health.

CDR3 amino acids: CSARQKETQYF. CDR3 DNA: TGCAGTGCTAGACAGAAAGAGACCCAGTACTTC. The V call is TRBV20-1, the J call TRBJ2-5; D gene ambiguous. V lost 2 bases, J lost 3 bases, and 4 bases lay in between. Germline CDR1 reads DFQATT; CDR2 reads SNEGSKA (reference sequence). The CDR3 consists of 11 residues.

This clone was counted only a few times. V and J are TRBV7-8 and TRBJ2-1, with 10 bases lining up with TRBD2. Trimming at V came to 7 bases and at J to 9 bases, leaving 12 bases not matched to a gene. Germline V gives CDR1 SGHVS, CDR2 FQNEAQ. This CDR3 contains 15 residues. The CDR3 DNA reads as TGTGCCAGCACGCGACGGACTAGCGGTAAACCTGAGCAGTTCTTC. Translating it yields CASTRRTSGKPEQFF.

This clone was found once. The genes are TRBV7-9 and TRBJ2-1, with TRBD2 matching 7 bases. Per germline, CDR1 SEHNR and CDR2 FQNEAQ (reference sequence). The CDR3 sequence is 14 residues long. Trimming removed 4 bases from V and 7 bases from J; junction bases left unmatched: 7. CDR3 in DNA: TGTGCCAGCAGCTCTACGGGAGGTCTGAATGAGCAGTTCTTC. This codes for CASSSTGGLNEQFF.

The chain couples TRBV5-5 to TRBJ2-7; 16 bases map to TRBD2. This CDR3 comprises 18 residues. V lost 4 bases, J lost 7 bases, and 14 bases stayed unmatched. CDR1 SGHKS and CDR2 YYEKEE come from the germline V gene (reference sequence). CDR3 in DNA: TGTGCCAGCAGCCCTCGGGGACTAGCGGGAGGGCCGGCGAGGGAGCAGTACTTC. Residues: CASSPRGLAGGPAREQYF.

This clone was seen a single time. Distinct nucleotide sequences in the sample also encode this CDR3. This sequence joins TRBV5-1 and TRBJ2-7, with 8 bases aligning to TRBD1. Germline V gene data show CDR1 as SGHRS and CDR2 as YFSETQ. CDR3 size: 14 residues. The J segment lost 4 bases and the V segment lost 4 bases, leaving 7 bases of the junction unmatched. The CDR3: CASSPDRELYEQYF. CDR3 sequence (DNA): TGCGCCAGCAGCCCGGACAGGGAACTTTACGAGCAGTACTTC.

This clone has more than one count but fewer than ten. The rearrangement joins TRBV29-1 to TRBJ1-2, with D tentatively TRBD1 (5 bases). Germline CDR1 and CDR2: SQVTM and ANQGSEA. The CDR3 covers 15 residues. V was shortened by 2 bases and J by 4 bases, with 17 bases between the two germline ends. CDR3 sequence: CSVEPWGRSAYGYTF. CDR3 nucleotide sequence: TGCAGCGTTGAACCGTGGGGCAGAAGCGCCTATGGCTACACCTTC.

V usage is TRBV5-6 and J usage is TRBJ2-7; maybe TRBD1 (6 bases). The CDR3 totals 14 residues. The V gene lost 1 base and the J gene lost 2 bases, with 10 bases spanning the gap. Germline CDR1 SGHDT, CDR2 YYEEEE. The CDR3 reads CASSLFGGAYEQYF. In nucleotides, the CDR3 is TGTGCCAGCAGCTTGTTTGGGGGCGCCTACGAGCAGTACTTC.

This clone was seen once. The rearrangement links TRBV5-1 to TRBJ2-1, with 8 bases aligning to TRBD2. With V trimmed by 2 bases and J by 6 bases, 7 bases remained unmatched. This CDR3 is built from 15 residues. Per the germline V gene, CDR1 is SGHRS and CDR2 is YFSETQ. CDR3 sequence reads: CASSLRAGDANEQFF. In DNA, the CDR3 is TGCGCCAGCAGCTTAAGAGCGGGAGACGCCAATGAGCAGTTCTTC.

The CDR3 sequence: CASRTGTTNEKLFF. The CDR3 region has the DNA TGTGCCAGCAGGACAGGGACCACTAATGAAAAACTGTTTTTT. The chain is built from TRBV7-6 and TRBJ1-4; TRBD1 matches at 7 bases. Germline assignment: CDR1 SGHVS and CDR2 FNYEAQ. Losses at the gene ends were 6 bases for V and 2 bases for J; bases not matched to a gene: 3. The CDR3 has 14 residues.

This chain connects TRBV7-2 to TRBJ1-5, with D perhaps matching TRBD1 (5 bases). CDR3 length: 15 residues. Per germline, CDR1 SGHTA and CDR2 FQGNSA. V lost 3 bases and J lost 4, with 13 bases in between. CDR3: CASSFDSGGNQPQHF. The CDR3 DNA is TGTGCCAGCAGCTTTGACAGTGGTGGGAATCAGCCCCAGCATTTT.

V is TRBV18 and J is TRBJ1-5; D not resolved. V lost 1 base to trimming and J lost 2 bases, with 9 bases between them. The CDR3 extends over 15 amino acids. Germline assignment: CDR1 KGHSH and CDR2 LQKENI. The CDR3: CASSPQGGRNQPQHF. The CDR3 DNA reads as TGTGCCAGCTCACCACAGGGTGGTCGCAATCAGCCCCAGCATTTT.